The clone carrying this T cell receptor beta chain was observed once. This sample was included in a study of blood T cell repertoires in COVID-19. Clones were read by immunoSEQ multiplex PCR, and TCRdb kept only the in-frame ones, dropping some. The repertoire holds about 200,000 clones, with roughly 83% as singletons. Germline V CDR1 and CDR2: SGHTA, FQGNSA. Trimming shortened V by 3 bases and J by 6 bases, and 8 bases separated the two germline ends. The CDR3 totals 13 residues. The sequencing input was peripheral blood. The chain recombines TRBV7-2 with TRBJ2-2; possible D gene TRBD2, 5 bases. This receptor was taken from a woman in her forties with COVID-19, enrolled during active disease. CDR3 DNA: TGTGCCAGCAGCTTTAGGGAGCCCGGGGAGCTGTTTTTT. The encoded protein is CASSFREPGELFF.